This TCR beta chain stems from a study of shared clonotypes between healthy human individuals. Sequencing used immunoSEQ multiplex PCR; TCRdb keeps in-frame clones, though not all of them. The sample shows 850,000 to 1,100,000 clones, about 80% of them seen only once. The germline V gene encodes CDR1 LNHDA and CDR2 SQIVND (reference sequence). The length of the CDR3 is 15 residues. The V and J ends lost 5 bases and 4 bases, in that order; junction bases with no gene match: 5. As concerns this clone: The same CDR3 arises from other DNA sequences in this sample as well.

The receptor was isolated from a man between 18 and 35 years old in good health. Some clones in this sample may be carry-over from other donors' samples. The rearrangement uses TRBV19 and TRBJ2-1; 10 nucleotides agree with TRBD1. Input material: memory CD4+ T cells from PBMCs. Subset specified: CD45RA-negative fraction. The CDR3, as DNA: TGTGCCAGTAGTCACCGGGACAGGGGTTACAATGAGCAGTTCTTC. It codes for CASSHRDRGYNEQFF. The full variable domain, in which reference TRBV19 and TRBJ2-1 provide the parts outside the CDR3, is DGGITQSPKYLFRKEGQNVTLSCEQNLNHDAMYWYRQDPGQGLRLIYYSQIVNDFQKGDIAEGYSVSREKKESFPLTVTSAQKNPTAFYLCASSHRDRGYNEQFFGPGTRLTVL.